The T cell receptor (beta chain) under discussion was sequenced for a study of blood T cell repertoires in COVID-19. Data came from immunoSEQ multiplex PCR; TCRdb stores just in-frame clones and leaves some out. The top ten hold about 6.3% of the sample, which has almost 95,000 clones, roughly four fifths seen once. V shed 7 bases, J shed 5 bases, and the junction held 5 bases outside the gene matches. This CDR3 spans 12 amino acids. Germline CDR1 SQVTM, CDR2 ANQGSEA. The sample comprised peripheral blood. The sequence was obtained from a man in his sixties with acute or convalescent COVID-19. The chain recombines TRBV29-1 with TRBJ2-5, with TRBD1 matching 9 bases. The CDR3 loop reads CSARQGVETQYF. In DNA, the CDR3 is TGCAGCGCTCGACAGGGGGTCGAGACCCAGTACTTC.